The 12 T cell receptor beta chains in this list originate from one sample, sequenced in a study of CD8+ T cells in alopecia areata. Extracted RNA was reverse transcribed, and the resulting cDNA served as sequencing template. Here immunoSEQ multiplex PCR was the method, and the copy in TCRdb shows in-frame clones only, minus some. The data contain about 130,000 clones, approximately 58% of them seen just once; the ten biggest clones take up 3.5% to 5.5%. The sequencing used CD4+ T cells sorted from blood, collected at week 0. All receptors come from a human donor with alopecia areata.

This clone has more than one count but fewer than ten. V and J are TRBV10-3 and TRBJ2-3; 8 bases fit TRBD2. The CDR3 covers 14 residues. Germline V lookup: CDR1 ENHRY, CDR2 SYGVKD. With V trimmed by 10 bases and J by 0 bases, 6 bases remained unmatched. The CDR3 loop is CATSRGGSTDTQYF. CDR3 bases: TGTGCCACCAGCCGGGGGGGGAGCACAGATACGCAGTATTTT.

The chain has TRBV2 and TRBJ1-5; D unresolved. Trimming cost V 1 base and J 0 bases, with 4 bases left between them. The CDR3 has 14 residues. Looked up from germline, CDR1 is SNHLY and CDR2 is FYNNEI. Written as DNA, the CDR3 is TGTGCCAGCAGTGAAGATGATAGCAATCAGCCCCAGCATTTT. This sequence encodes CASSEDDSNQPQHF.

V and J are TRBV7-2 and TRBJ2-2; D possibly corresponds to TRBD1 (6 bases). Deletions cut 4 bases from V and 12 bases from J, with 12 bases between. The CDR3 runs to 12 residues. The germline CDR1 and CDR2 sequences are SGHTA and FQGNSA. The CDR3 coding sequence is TGTGCCAGCAGCTCCACAGGGTGGAAGCTGTTTTTT. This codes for CASSSTGWKLFF. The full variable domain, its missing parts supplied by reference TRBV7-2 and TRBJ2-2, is GAGVSQSPSNKVTEKGKDVELRCDPISGHTALYWYRQSLGQGLEFLIYFQGNSAPDKSGLPSDRFSAERTGGSVSTLTIQRTQQEDSAVYLCASSSTGWKLFFGEGSRLTVL.

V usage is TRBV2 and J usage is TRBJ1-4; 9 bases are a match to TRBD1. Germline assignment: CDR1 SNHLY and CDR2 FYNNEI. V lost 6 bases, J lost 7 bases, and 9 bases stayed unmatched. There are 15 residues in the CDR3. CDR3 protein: CASSRDRALSEKLFF. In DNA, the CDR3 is TGTGCCAGCAGCCGGGACAGGGCCCTTAGTGAAAAACTGTTTTTT. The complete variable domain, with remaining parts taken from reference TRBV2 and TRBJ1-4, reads EPEVTQTPSHQVTQMGQEVILRCVPISNHLYFYWYRQILGQKVEFLVSFYNNEISEKSEIFDDQFSVERPDGSNFTLKIRSTKLEDSAMYFCASSRDRALSEKLFFGSGTQLSVL.

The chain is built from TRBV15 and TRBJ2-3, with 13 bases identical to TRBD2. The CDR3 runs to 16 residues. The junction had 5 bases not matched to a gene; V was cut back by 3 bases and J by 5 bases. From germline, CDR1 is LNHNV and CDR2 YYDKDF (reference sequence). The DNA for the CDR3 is TGTGCCACCAGCAGCACTAGCGGGGGGGCAGTAGATACGCAGTATTTT. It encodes CATSSTSGGAVDTQYF.

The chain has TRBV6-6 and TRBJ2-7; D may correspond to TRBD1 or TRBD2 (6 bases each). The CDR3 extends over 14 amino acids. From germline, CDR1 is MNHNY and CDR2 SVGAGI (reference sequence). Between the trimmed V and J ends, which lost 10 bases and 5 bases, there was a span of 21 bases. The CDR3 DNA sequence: TGTGCCACCTCCTTAGCCCGGGGGCGGAACGAGCAGTACTTC. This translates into CATSLARGRNEQYF.

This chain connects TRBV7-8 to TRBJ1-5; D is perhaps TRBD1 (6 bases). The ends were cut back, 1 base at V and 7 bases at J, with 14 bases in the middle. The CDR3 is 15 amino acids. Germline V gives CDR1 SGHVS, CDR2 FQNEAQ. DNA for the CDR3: TGTGCCAGCAGCTTAGTAACGGGGGGCTGGCAGCCCCAGCATTTT. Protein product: CASSLVTGGWQPQHF.

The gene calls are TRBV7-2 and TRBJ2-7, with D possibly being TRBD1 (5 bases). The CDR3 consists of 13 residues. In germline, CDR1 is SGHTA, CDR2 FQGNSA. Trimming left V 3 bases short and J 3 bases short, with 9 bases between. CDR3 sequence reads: CASSFQGVYEQYF. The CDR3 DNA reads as TGTGCCAGCAGCTTTCAGGGTGTCTACGAGCAGTACTTC.

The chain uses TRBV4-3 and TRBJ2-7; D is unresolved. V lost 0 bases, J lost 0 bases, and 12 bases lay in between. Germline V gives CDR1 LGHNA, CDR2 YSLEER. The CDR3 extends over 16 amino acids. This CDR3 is CASSQDSQPSSYEQYF. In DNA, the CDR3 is TGCGCCAGCAGCCAAGATAGCCAGCCAAGCTCCTACGAGCAGTACTTC.

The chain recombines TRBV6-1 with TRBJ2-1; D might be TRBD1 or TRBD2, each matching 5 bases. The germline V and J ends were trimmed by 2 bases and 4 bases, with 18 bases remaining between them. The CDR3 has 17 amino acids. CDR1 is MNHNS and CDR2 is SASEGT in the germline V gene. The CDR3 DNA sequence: TGTGCCAGCAGTGAATCCGGGACCACCATTTCGTACAATGAGCAGTTCTTC. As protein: CASSESGTTISYNEQFF.

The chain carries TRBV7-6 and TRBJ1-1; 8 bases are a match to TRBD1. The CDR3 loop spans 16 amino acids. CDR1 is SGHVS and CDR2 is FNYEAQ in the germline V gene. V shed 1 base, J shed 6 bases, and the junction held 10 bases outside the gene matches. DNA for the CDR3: TGTGCCAGCAGCTTAGGGCAGGGGGCGGTGGGCGCTGAAGCTTTCTTT. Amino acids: CASSLGQGAVGAEAFF.

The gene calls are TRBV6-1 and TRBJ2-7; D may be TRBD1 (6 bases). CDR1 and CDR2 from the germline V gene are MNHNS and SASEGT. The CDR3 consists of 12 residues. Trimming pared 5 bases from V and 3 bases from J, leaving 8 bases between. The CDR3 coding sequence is TGTGCCAGCAGTCAGGGGCACTACGAGCAGTACTTC. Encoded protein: CASSQGHYEQYF.